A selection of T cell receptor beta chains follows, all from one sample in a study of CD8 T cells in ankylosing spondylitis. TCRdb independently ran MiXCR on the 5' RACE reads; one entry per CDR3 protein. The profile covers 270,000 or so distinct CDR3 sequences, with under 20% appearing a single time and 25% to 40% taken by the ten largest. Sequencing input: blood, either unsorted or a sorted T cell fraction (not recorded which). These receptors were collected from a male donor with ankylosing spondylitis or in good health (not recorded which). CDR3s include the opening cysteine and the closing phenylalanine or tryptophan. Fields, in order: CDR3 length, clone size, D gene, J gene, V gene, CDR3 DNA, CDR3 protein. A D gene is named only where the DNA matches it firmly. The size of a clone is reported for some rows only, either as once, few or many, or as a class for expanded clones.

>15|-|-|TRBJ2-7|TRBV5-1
TGCGCCAGCAGCGTAGGACTAACCGCGGACTACGAGCAGTACTTC
CASSVGLTADYEQYF
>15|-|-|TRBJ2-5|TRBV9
TGTGCCAGCAGCCGTCTGGGGGGCCTTAGAGAGACCCAGTACTTC
CASSRLGGLRETQYF
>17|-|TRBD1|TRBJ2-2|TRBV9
TGTGCCAGCACCCCGGATGACGAGGGGGCCGGGACCGGGGAGCTGTTTTTT
CASTPDDEGAGTGELFF
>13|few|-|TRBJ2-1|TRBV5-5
TGTGCCAGCAGCATCGATCTCCTCAATGAGCAGTTCTTC
CASSIDLLNEQFF
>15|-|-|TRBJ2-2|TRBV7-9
TGTGCCAGCAGCCCGCCATGGGGGAACACCGGGGAGCTGTTTTTT
CASSPPWGNTGELFF
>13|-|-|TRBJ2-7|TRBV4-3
TGCGCCAGCAGTTTGGGCGGTACCTACAAGCAGTACTTC
CASSLGGTYKQYF
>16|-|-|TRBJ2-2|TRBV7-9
TGTGCCAGCAGCTTAGGGCCAGACGTTAACACCGGGGAGCTGTTTTTT
CASSLGPDVNTGELFF
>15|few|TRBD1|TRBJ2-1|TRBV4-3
TGCGCCAGCAGCCCCCGGACAGGGGGAGGCAATGAGCAGTTCTTC
CASSPRTGGGNEQFF
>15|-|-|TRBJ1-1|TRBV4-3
TGCGCCAGCAGCCAAGATTGGAGCACCTACACTGAAGCTTTCTTT
CASSQDWSTYTEAFF
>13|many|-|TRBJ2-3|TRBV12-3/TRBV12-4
TGTGCCAGCTTCGGGTTGCCCACAGATACGCAGTATTTT
CASFGLPTDTQYF
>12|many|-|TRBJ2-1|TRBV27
TGTGCCAGCAGTTTCGATAACAATGAGCAGTTCTTC
CASSFDNNEQFF
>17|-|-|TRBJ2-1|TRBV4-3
TGCGCCAGCAGCCAAGAGGTAGGAACAGGCCCATACAATGAGCAGTTCTTC
CASSQEVGTGPYNEQFF
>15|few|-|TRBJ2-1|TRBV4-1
TGCGCCAGCAGCCAAGTTCAGGACATCGAGTATGAGCAGTTCTTC
CASSQVQDIEYEQFF
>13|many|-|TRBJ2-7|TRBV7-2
TGTGCCAGCAGCTCAAGCGGAACCTACGAGCAGTACTTC
CASSSSGTYEQYF
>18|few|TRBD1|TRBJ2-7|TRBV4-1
TGCGCCAGCAGCCCCTTGATACGGACAGGGGGTACTCCCTACGAGCAGTACTTC
CASSPLIRTGGTPYEQYF
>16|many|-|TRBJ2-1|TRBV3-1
TGTGCCAGCAGCCCTCCGGCCCAGGGTTCCTACAATGAGCAGTTCTTC
CASSPPAQGSYNEQFF
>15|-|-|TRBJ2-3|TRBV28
TGTGCCAGCGAGAGCGAACCAGGAAGCACAGATACGCAGTATTTT
CASESEPGSTDTQYF
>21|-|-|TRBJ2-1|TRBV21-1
TGTGCCAGCAGCAAAGGGCGTCTGGTTCTAGGAAGCGGGCCCCCCTACAATGAGCAGTTCTTC
CASSKGRLVLGSGPPYNEQFF
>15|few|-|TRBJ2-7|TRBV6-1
TGTGCCAGCAGTGAAGCGGGCGGCTGGTTCTACGAGCAGTACTTC
CASSEAGGWFYEQYF
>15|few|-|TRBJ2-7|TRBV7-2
TGTGCCAGCAGTTTCGAACAGGGTTTAACCTACGAGCAGTACTTC
CASSFEQGLTYEQYF
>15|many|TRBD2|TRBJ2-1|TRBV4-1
TGCGCCAGCAGCCAGATTTTGCGGGAGGGTGATGAGCAGTTCTTC
CASSQILREGDEQFF
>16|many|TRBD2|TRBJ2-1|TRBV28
TGTGCCAGCAGTTTAACTCTCCAGCGGGAGTCGGATGAGCAGTTCTTC
CASSLTLQRESDEQFF
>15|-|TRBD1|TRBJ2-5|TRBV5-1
TGCGCCGTTAGAGGGACAGGGGGCTTGGAGGAGACCCAGTACTTC
CAVRGTGGLEETQYF
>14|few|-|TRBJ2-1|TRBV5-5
TGTGCCAGCAGCTCCGGAGCAGGGTACAATGAGCAGTTCTTC
CASSSGAGYNEQFF
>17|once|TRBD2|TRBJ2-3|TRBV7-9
TGTGCCAGCAGCTTAGTTTCGCTAGCGGGTACCAGGAATACGCAGTATTTT
CASSLVSLAGTRNTQYF
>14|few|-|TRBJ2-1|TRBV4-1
TGCGCCAGCAGCCAAGCGGTAAACTACAATGAGCAGTTCTTC
CASSQAVNYNEQFF
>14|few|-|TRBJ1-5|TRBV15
TGTGCCACCAGCGGCCCCTCTTGGAATCAGCCCCAGCATTTT
CATSGPSWNQPQHF
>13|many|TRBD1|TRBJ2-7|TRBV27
TGTGCCAGCAGTTCAGGGGGCAACTACGAGCAGTACTTC
CASSSGGNYEQYF
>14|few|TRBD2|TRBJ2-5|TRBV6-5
TGTGCCAGCAGTTATGGACTAGGACAAGAGACCCAGTACTTC
CASSYGLGQETQYF
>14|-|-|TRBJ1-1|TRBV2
TGTGCCAGCCCCGAGCAGGCGGGAGGCACTGAAGCTTTCTTT
CASPEQAGGTEAFF